These T cell receptor beta chains were read from a single sample in a study of blood T cell repertoires in COVID-19. Assay used: immunoSEQ multiplex PCR; TCRdb lists only in-frame clones, some missing. In the table there are fewer than 500,000 clones, 86% of which are singletons. The sequencing input was peripheral blood. These receptors came from a woman aged 30 to 39 with active or convalescent COVID-19. The conserved cysteine and the conserved F or W are not part of the CDR3 here.

>TRBV6-5|TRBJ2-6
ASRGDRAGANVLT
>TRBV6-5|TRBJ1-5
ASSIEGFQPQH
>TRBV27|TRBJ2-1
ASSQGTSYNEQF
>TRBV18|TRBJ2-4
ASSPGQVGVNIQY
>TRBV4-1|TRBJ2-1
ASSQDFSGGYNEQF
>TRBV5-1|TRBJ2-2
ASSFRTTGELF
>TRBV27|TRBJ1-2
ASSLQGAGGYT
>TRBV10-2|TRBJ2-1
ASSAKRDHNEQF
>TRBV5-1|TRBJ2-5
ASSPRLAGGQQETQY
>TRBV4-1|TRBJ2-7
ASSQSGQGAYEQY
>TRBV7-9|TRBJ2-1
ASRQVSTSGSNEQF
>TRBV6-1|TRBJ1-4
ASSETPGTRYEKLF
>TRBV7-2|TRBJ2-5
ASSLVRGHQETQY
>TRBV20-1|TRBJ1-1
SASSPSLGDTEAF
>TRBV7-9|TRBJ1-2
ASSFGETNYGYT
>TRBV19|TRBJ1-2
ASTGTGGTLLTNYGYT
>TRBV10-1|TRBJ1-1
ARSGEQNTEAF
>TRBV9|TRBJ1-6
ASSPRDSSSYNSPLH
>TRBV3-1/TRBV3-2|TRBJ1-2
ASSHTTLPLGGYT
>TRBV18|TRBJ1-5
ASSPSPPGDQPQH
>TRBV5-4|TRBJ2-5
ASSLWSERETQY
>TRBV7-9|TRBJ1-3
ASSLQGAAGNTIY
>TRBV5-4|TRBJ1-4
ASSSRGEKEKLF
>TRBV5-5|TRBJ1-2
ASSGILQGSIPYGYT
>TRBV7-8|TRBJ2-3
ASSEGTGGPADTQY
>TRBV6-5|TRBJ2-7
ASSYKHREVQY
>TRBV3-1/TRBV3-2|TRBJ1-1
ASSQGPMNTEAF
>TRBV6-5|TRBJ2-3
ASSYVGGGAADTQY
>TRBV19|TRBJ1-1
ASSLGTGRTEAF
>TRBV3-1/TRBV3-2|TRBJ1-6
ASSPTGGDSPLH
>TRBV5-5|TRBJ1-1
ASSNQNTEAF
>TRBV6-5|TRBJ2-7
ASNTRDEQY
>TRBV29-1|TRBJ1-4
SALFAVEEKLF
>TRBV6-5|TRBJ2-2
ASRIAGHNTGELF
>TRBV27|TRBJ2-1
ASSVPAGNEQF
>TRBV2|TRBJ1-3
ASSWTGRISGNTIY
>TRBV6-5|TRBJ2-3
ASSLTSGGVPGTQY
>TRBV5-4|TRBJ1-1
ASSTGQGASYLTEAF
>TRBV6-5|TRBJ2-5
ASSYSRPAGETQY
>TRBV28|TRBJ1-1
ASSLVPQGSMNTEAF
>TRBV2|TRBJ2-7
ASSEWDNSYEQY
>TRBV7-9|TRBJ1-2
ASSLARQGERDGYT
>TRBV27|TRBJ2-1
ASSLAGRLAGSNEQF
>TRBV18|TRBJ2-7
ASREQGDYEQY
>TRBV2|TRBJ1-3
ASSATGNSGNTIY
>TRBV19|TRBJ1-2
ASSPTGGGYGYT
>TRBV28|TRBJ1-1
ASTLVDTEAF
>TRBV2|TRBJ1-2
ASSGQGDYGYT
>TRBV19|TRBJ2-7
ASSEPGQVTYEQY
>TRBV6-5|TRBJ1-4
GRRQINEKLF
>TRBV20-1|TRBJ2-1
SASKQGTYNEQF
>TRBV2|TRBJ2-5
ASSEALAGDNKETQY
>TRBV7-8|TRBJ2-5
ASSLGLAGGVQETQY
>TRBV6-5|TRBJ2-1
ASRVASSWEQF
>TRBV25-1|TRBJ2-4
ASSDPGLTKNIQY
>TRBV5-4|TRBJ1-1
ASSSGGDGRAF
>TRBV2|TRBJ2-3
ASSEVVSGTQY
>TRBV5-1|TRBJ2-3
ASSLGGSSTDTQY